This T cell receptor beta chain was sequenced during a study of T-cell memory formation after mild COVID-19. TCRdb redid the calling of the 5' RACE reads with MiXCR, one entry per CDR3 protein. Of about 340,000 distinct CDR3 sequences in the sample, 10% to 15% were seen once. J gave up 6 bases and V 0 bases, and 3 bases lay outside the gene matches. The CDR3 loop spans 14 amino acids. Germline values: CDR1 SGHKS, CDR2 YYEKEE (reference sequence). This clonotype was counted at least ten times. The specimen sequenced was PBMCs or a T cell subset sorted from them (not recorded which). The sequence derives from a man younger than 35 who had mild COVID-19 (a few samples of this study predate the infection). Cell type and time point are not known. V gene TRBV5-5 combines with J gene TRBJ2-1; 7 nucleotides align to TRBD1. The CDR3 DNA is TGTGCCAGCAGCTTGGATGACAGGGTCAATGAGCAGTTCTTC. The encoded protein is CASSLDDRVNEQFF. The variable domain in full, with the rest retrieved from reference TRBV5-5 and TRBJ2-1, is DAGVTQSPTHLIKTRGQQVTLRCSPISGHKSVSWYQQVLGQGPQFIFQYYEKEERGRGNFPDRFSARQFPNYSSELNVNALLLGDSALYLCASSLDDRVNEQFFGPGTRLTVL.